These 24 T cell receptor beta chains were sequenced from one sample in a study of T cell responses to AZD1222 COVID-19 vaccine. The protocol was immunoSEQ multiplex PCR, while the TCRdb copy is restricted to in-frame clones and leaves out a portion. The table has 150,000 or so clones, about 88% seen once. This material consisted of peripheral blood, taken on day 0 of AZD1222 vaccination. These receptor sequences come from an adult in good health.

V is TRBV7-8 and J is TRBJ2-2; no definite D call. CDR1 and CDR2 (germline): SGHVS, FQNEAQ. The CDR3 is made up of 15 amino acids. V was cut by 5 bases and J by 0 bases, with 10 bases left in between. CDR3 DNA sequence: TGTGCCAGCAGCCAGTGGGCGTCGAACACCGGGGAGCTGTTTTTT. Its protein product is CASSQWASNTGELFF.

This chain joins TRBV11-2 and TRBJ1-6; D not resolved. Per the germline V gene, CDR1 is SGHAT and CDR2 is FQNNGV. The CDR3 is 14 amino acids. V shed 2 bases and J shed 6 bases, with 8 bases lying between them. The CDR3 sequence: CASSLPGLNSPLHF. In DNA form, the CDR3 reads TGTGCCAGCAGCTTACCGGGCCTTAATTCACCCCTCCACTTT. The full variable domain, completed using reference TRBV11-2 and TRBJ1-6, is EAGVAQSPRYKIIEKRQSVAFWCNPISGHATLYWYQQILGQGPKLLIQFQNNGVVDDSQLPKDRFSAERLKGVDSTLKIQPAKLEDSAVYLCASSLPGLNSPLHFGNGTRLTVT.

The chain recombines TRBV28 with TRBJ1-1; D perhaps matches TRBD1 (5 bases). Trimming removed 1 base at V and 6 bases at J, with 15 bases between. The length of the CDR3 is 15 residues. The V gene's germline CDR1 is MDHEN and CDR2 SYDVKM. The CDR3 sequence is CASSLYGAGEAEAFF. DNA for the CDR3: TGTGCCAGCAGTTTATACGGGGCGGGAGAGGCTGAAGCTTTCTTT.

This chain joins TRBV27 and TRBJ2-1, with 12 bases matching TRBD2. This CDR3 has 14 residues. Germline trimming cut 5 bases from V and 7 bases from J; bases unmatched to any gene: 3. Germline V gene lookup returns CDR1 MNHEY and CDR2 SMNVEV (reference sequence). CDR3 DNA sequence: TGTGCCAGCAGTCGACTAGCGGGGGCTAATGAGCAGTTCTTC. Residues: CASSRLAGANEQFF.

V usage is TRBV18 and J usage is TRBJ2-3, with TRBD2 matching 8 bases. The V segment lost 3 bases and the J segment 2 bases; nucleotides outside the gene matches: 10. This CDR3 is built from 17 residues. Germline V CDR1 and CDR2: KGHSH, LQKENI. The CDR3 here is CASSPGLAGVDTDTQYF. The CDR3 coding sequence is TGTGCCAGCTCACCTGGGCTAGCGGGTGTTGACACAGATACGCAGTATTTT.

V and J are TRBV28 and TRBJ2-7; 10 nucleotides match TRBD2. V lost 5 bases, J lost 1 base, and 5 bases stayed unmatched. This CDR3 contains 15 residues. Germline assignment: CDR1 MDHEN and CDR2 SYDVKM. CDR3 bases: TGTGCCAGCAGTCCAGCGGGAGGGCTTTCCTACGAGCAGTACTTC. Its translation is CASSPAGGLSYEQYF.

This chain connects TRBV28 to TRBJ1-5; 8 bases align to TRBD1. This CDR3 comprises 14 residues. J gave up 8 bases and V 4 bases, and 7 bases lay outside the gene matches. The V gene's germline CDR1 is MDHEN and CDR2 SYDVKM. For the CDR3, the DNA is TGTGCCAGCAGTTCACAGGACAGGGTGAAGCCCCAGCATTTT. It is translated as CASSSQDRVKPQHF.

In this sample, this clone turned up once. The chain joins TRBV18 to TRBJ1-5; a possible D gene is TRBD1 (6 bases). V dropped 3 bases and J dropped 4 bases, with 13 bases sitting between them. Germline assignment: CDR1 KGHSH and CDR2 LQKENI. The CDR3 has 15 residues. The chain's CDR3 is CASSPRGGKNQPQHF. In DNA form, the CDR3 reads TGTGCCAGCTCACCGCGAGGGGGGAAGAATCAGCCCCAGCATTTT.

The chain has TRBV9 and TRBJ2-1, with D hard to call. V lost 4 bases and J lost 0, with 14 bases in between. The CDR3 loop spans 16 amino acids. The germline V gene encodes CDR1 SGDLS and CDR2 YYNGEE. CDR3 protein: CASSPLTRSSYNEQFF. The CDR3 DNA follows: TGTGCCAGCAGCCCCCTTACAAGGAGCTCCTACAATGAGCAGTTCTTC.

The gene calls are TRBV7-2 and TRBJ1-4, with 8 positions matching TRBD1. Trimming removed 6 bases from V and 6 bases from J; junction bases left unmatched: 6. Germline values: CDR1 SGHTA, CDR2 FQGNSA. CDR3 length equals 14 residues. DNA for the CDR3: TGTGCCAGCAGTCCCGACAGGGGAGATGAAAAACTGTTTTTT. It is translated as CASSPDRGDEKLFF.

The chain uses TRBV6-1 and TRBJ1-1, with TRBD1 identical over 7 bases. The CDR3 is made up of 14 amino acids. Losses at the gene ends were 2 bases for V and 2 bases for J; bases not matched to a gene: 2. CDR1 and CDR2 from the germline V gene are MNHNS and SASEGT. Here the CDR3 DNA reads TGTGCCAGCAGTGAAACAGGGGCCAACACTGAAGCTTTCTTT. As protein: CASSETGANTEAFF.

The chain uses TRBV5-4 and TRBJ2-7, with 12 bases fitting TRBD2. The CDR3 sequence is 17 residues long. V lost 0 bases to trimming and J lost 3 bases; unmatched junction nucleotides: 7. Germline CDR1 reads SGHNT; CDR2 reads YYREEE (reference sequence). CDR3 in DNA: TGTGCCAGCAGCTTGGGACTAGCGGGAGTAGGCGGCTACGAGCAGTACTTC. This sequence encodes CASSLGLAGVGGYEQYF.

The chain carries TRBV6-5 and TRBJ2-6; possibly TRBD1 for D (5 bases). Germline CDR1 MNHEY, CDR2 SVGAGI. The CDR3 is 15 residues long. Trimming stripped 5 bases from V and 4 bases from J, with 12 bases between. The CDR3 DNA is TGTGCCAGCAGTAGCAGGGCCTCAGGGGCCAACGTCCTGACTTTC. It yields the protein CASSSRASGANVLTF.

The V call is TRBV19, the J call TRBJ1-2; D remains ambiguous. Between the trimmed V and J ends, which lost 10 bases and 5 bases, there was a span of 17 bases. Germline V gives CDR1 LNHDA, CDR2 SQIVND (reference sequence). CDR3 length: 13 amino acids. This CDR3 is CATSDIHVYGYTF. CDR3 nucleotides: TGTGCCACCTCCGACATCCATGTATATGGCTACACCTTC.

The rearrangement uses TRBV7-9 and TRBJ2-4, with 7 bases identical to TRBD2. V trimming: 5 bases; J trimming: 5 bases; junction bases outside the gene matches: 12. The CDR3 covers 16 residues. Germline assignment: CDR1 SEHNR and CDR2 FQNEAQ (reference sequence). The CDR3 loop reads CASSRLVGRGENIQYF. Written as DNA, the CDR3 is TGTGCCAGCAGCCGACTCGTGGGGAGGGGAGAAAACATTCAGTACTTC.

This chain uses TRBV7-6 with TRBJ1-3, with D hard to call. The CDR3 spans 14 residues. Germline-derived CDR1 and CDR2 are SGHVS and FNYEAQ. V was trimmed by 1 base and J by 4 bases, leaving 8 bases between them. The CDR3 loop is CASSLGTGGNTIYF. In DNA, the CDR3 is TGTGCCAGCAGCTTAGGGACGGGAGGAAACACCATATATTTT.

The chain employs TRBV7-2 and TRBJ2-4; 8 bases are shared with TRBD2. Germline CDR1 SGHTA, CDR2 FQGNSA. CDR3 length equals 16 residues. With V trimmed by 5 bases and J by 0 bases, 6 bases remained unmatched. The CDR3 spells CASSISGTVAKNIQYF. Written as DNA, the CDR3 is TGTGCCAGCAGCATTAGCGGGACGGTAGCCAAAAACATTCAGTACTTC.

The V call is TRBV27, the J call TRBJ1-1; D may be TRBD1 (6 bases). Trimming took off 6 bases at V and 5 bases at J, with 13 bases between the two ends. CDR1 MNHEY and CDR2 SMNVEV come from the germline V gene (reference sequence). The CDR3 length is 13 residues. CDR3 sequence reads: CASRKGVGTEAFF. The DNA for the CDR3 is TGTGCCAGCAGGAAGGGGGTGGGTACTGAAGCTTTCTTT.

This CDR3 reads CASSLGNMNTGELFF. CDR3 bases: TGTGCCAGCAGCCTAGGGAACATGAACACCGGGGAGCTGTTTTTT. The rearrangement joins TRBV4-2 to TRBJ2-2; no clear D gene. Germline assignment: CDR1 LGHNA and CDR2 YNFKEQ. CDR3 length: 15 residues. V was trimmed by 4 bases and J by 1 base, leaving 10 bases between them.

The rearrangement joins TRBV18 to TRBJ1-5; 8 bases are a match to TRBD1. The V gene's germline CDR1 is KGHSH and CDR2 LQKENI. The CDR3 runs to 18 residues. The J segment lost 2 bases and the V segment lost 1 base, leaving 10 bases of the junction unmatched. The CDR3: CASSPLPLATGGNQPQHF. The CDR3 bases are TGTGCCAGCTCACCACTCCCCCTCGCGACAGGGGGCAATCAGCCCCAGCATTTT.

The rearrangement uses TRBV29-1 and TRBJ2-7; the match to TRBD2 covers 11 bases. The CDR3 extends over 15 amino acids. V was clipped by 7 bases and J by 3 bases; unmatched bases: 11. Germline CDR1 reads SQVTM; CDR2 reads ANQGSEA. The CDR3 loop is CSAESRTSGHYEQYF. DNA of the CDR3: TGCAGCGCCGAAAGTCGGACTAGCGGGCACTACGAGCAGTACTTC.

This clone has a single count. The V call is TRBV9, the J call TRBJ1-3; D gene uncertain. V was trimmed by 4 bases and J by 0 bases, leaving 11 bases between them. From germline, CDR1 is SGDLS and CDR2 YYNGEE. The CDR3 has 15 residues. The DNA of the CDR3 is TGTGCCAGCAGCAGGGAGGCCTACTCTGGAAACACCATATATTTT. Its translation is CASSREAYSGNTIYF.

V usage is TRBV12-3 or TRBV12-4 and J usage is TRBJ1-3; no clear D gene. V was trimmed by 2 bases and J by 4 bases, leaving 3 bases between them. This CDR3 is 12 amino acids long. This CDR3 is CASSLQGNTIYF. CDR3 DNA sequence: TGTGCCAGCAGTTTACAGGGAAACACCATATATTTT.

This chain uses TRBV6-2 or TRBV6-3 with TRBJ1-2; D unclear. Trimming cost V 6 bases and J 3 bases, with 8 bases left between them. CDR3 length: 12 amino acids. Per the germline V gene, CDR1 is MNHEY and CDR2 is SVGEGT. The CDR3 is CASSRLDYGYTF. The CDR3 region has the DNA TGTGCCAGCAGCCGCCTTGACTATGGCTACACCTTC.